This T cell receptor (beta chain) was captured by sequencing in a study of T cell responses to AZD1222 COVID-19 vaccine. Whole-study findings and limits: No repertoire was sampled before or during the peak T cell response, only after it. Per reports, nearly half of all spike-specific TCRs target regions that are unmutated in variants. Spike-wide coverage was observed for vaccine-associated CD4 TCRs, with dominant responses at 160-218 and 743-854.

Details on this clone: Its antigen is currently unknown.

Recipients boosted at about 4 weeks or about 12 weeks are pooled. Assay used: immunoSEQ multiplex PCR; TCRdb lists only in-frame clones, some missing. The sample lists around 130,000 clones; approximately 92% were seen once. The CDR3 sequence is 15 residues long. Germline values: CDR1 MDHEN, CDR2 SYDVKM. V dropped 5 bases and J dropped 4; count of bases not matched to a gene: 10. The V and J genes are TRBV28 and TRBJ1-1; TRBD1 aligns across 7 bases. The sequence came from an adult who received the AZD1222 COVID-19 vaccine. This material consisted of peripheral blood, taken 28 days after the second AZD1222 dose. CDR3 DNA: TGTGCCAGCAGTCCTTCGGACAGGCCGGGCACTGAAGCTTTCTTT. It yields the protein CASSPSDRPGTEAFF.